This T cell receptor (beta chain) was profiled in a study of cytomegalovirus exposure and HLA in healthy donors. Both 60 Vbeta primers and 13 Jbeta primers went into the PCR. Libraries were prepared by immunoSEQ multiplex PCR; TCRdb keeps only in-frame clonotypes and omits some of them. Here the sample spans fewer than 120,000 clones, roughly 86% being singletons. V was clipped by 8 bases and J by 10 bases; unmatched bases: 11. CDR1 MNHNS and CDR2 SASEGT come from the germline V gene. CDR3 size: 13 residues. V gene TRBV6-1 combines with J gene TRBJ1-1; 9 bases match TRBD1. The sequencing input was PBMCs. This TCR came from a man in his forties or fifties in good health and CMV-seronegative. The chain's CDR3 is CASSDDRGRRAFF. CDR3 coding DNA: TGTGCCAGCTCCGACGACAGGGGGAGAAGAGCTTTCTTT.